This T cell receptor beta chain is from a study of blood T cell repertoires in COVID-19. Study details: Donors in the United States, Italy and Spain gave samples during acute or convalescent COVID-19. From T cells, B-cell-depleted T cells, or PBMCs came the material, which was cDNA or gDNA.

This clone was seen once. CDR1 is MNHEY, CDR2 SMNVEV, per germline (reference sequence). The germline V and J ends were trimmed by 6 bases and 6 bases, with 14 bases remaining between them. The CDR3 contains 13 residues. How the authors handled the data: Scientists estimated how many nucleated cells there were by amplifying reference gene primers. Data came from immunoSEQ multiplex PCR; TCRdb stores just in-frame clones and leaves some out. The V and J calls and clone size come from that table; D and trimming were worked out from the DNA. The table records more than 25,000 clones, around 83% of them present only once.

This sequence originates from a human donor in a cohort sampled during active COVID-19. The chain uses TRBV27 and TRBJ2-5; no reliable D call. The sequencing input was peripheral blood. CDR3 sequence (DNA): TGTGCCAGCAGACCCTTCTCGCTACAGACCCAGTACTTC. Translation: CASRPFSLQTQYF.